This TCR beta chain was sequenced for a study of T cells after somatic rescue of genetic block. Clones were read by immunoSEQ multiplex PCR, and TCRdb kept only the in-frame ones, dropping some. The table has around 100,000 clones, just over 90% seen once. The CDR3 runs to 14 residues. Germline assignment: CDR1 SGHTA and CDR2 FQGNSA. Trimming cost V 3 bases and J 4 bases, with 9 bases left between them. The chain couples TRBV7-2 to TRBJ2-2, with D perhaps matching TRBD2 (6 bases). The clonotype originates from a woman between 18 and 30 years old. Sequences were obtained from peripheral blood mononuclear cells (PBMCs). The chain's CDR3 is CASSFQGGTGELFF. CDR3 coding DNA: TGTGCCAGCAGCTTTCAGGGAGGCACCGGGGAGCTGTTTTTT. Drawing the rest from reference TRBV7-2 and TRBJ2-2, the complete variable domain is GAGVSQSPSNKVTEKGKDVELRCDPISGHTALYWYRQSLGQGLEFLIYFQGNSAPDKSGLPSDRFSAERTGGSVSTLTIQRTQQEDSAVYLCASSFQGGTGELFFGEGSRLTVL.